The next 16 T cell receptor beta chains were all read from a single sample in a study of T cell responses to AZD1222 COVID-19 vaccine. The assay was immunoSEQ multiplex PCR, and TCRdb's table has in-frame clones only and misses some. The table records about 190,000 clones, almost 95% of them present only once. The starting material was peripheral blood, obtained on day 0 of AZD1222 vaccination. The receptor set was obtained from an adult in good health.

The DNA of the CDR3 is TGTGCCAGCAGCTTAGCCAAAGACTATGAGCAGTTCTTC. Translation: CASSLAKDYEQFF. V usage is TRBV7-9 and J usage is TRBJ2-1; no definite D call. CDR3 size: 13 residues. V lost 0 bases and J lost 8, with 8 bases in between. CDR1 is SEHNR and CDR2 is FQNEAQ in the germline V gene (reference sequence).

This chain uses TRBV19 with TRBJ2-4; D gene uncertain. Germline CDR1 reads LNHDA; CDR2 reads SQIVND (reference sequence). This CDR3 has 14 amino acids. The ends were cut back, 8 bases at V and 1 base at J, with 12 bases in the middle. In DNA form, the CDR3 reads TGTGCCAGTGCGTTGCGGTCGGCCAAAAACATTCAGTACTTC. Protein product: CASALRSAKNIQYF.

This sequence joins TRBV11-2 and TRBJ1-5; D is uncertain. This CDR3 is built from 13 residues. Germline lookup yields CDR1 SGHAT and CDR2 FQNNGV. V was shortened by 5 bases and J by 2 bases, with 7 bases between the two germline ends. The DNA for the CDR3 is TGTGCCAGCAGCCACGGGGGCAATCAGCCCCAGCATTTT. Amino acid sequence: CASSHGGNQPQHF.

Here the CDR3 reads CATSDPAPGLAGETQYF. CDR3 DNA: TGTGCCACCAGTGACCCAGCGCCGGGACTAGCGGGAGAGACCCAGTACTTC. The chain couples TRBV24-1 to TRBJ2-5; 12 bases match TRBD2. V lost 4 bases to trimming and J lost 4 bases; unmatched junction nucleotides: 9. The germline V gene has CDR1 KGHDR and CDR2 SFDVKD. The CDR3 loop spans 17 amino acids.

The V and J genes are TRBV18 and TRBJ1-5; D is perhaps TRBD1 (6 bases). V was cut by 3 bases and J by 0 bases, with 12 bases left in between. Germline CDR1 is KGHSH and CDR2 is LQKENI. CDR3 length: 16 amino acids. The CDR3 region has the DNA TGTGCCAGCTCACCCTCAGGGGATTATAGCAATCAGCCCCAGCATTTT. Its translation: CASSPSGDYSNQPQHF.

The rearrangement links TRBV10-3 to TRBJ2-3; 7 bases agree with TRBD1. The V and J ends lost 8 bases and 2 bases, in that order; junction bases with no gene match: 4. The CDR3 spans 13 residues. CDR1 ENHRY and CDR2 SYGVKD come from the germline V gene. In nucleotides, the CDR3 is TGTGCCATCCAAGGGGGCCCCACAGATACGCAGTATTTT. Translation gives CAIQGGPTDTQYF.

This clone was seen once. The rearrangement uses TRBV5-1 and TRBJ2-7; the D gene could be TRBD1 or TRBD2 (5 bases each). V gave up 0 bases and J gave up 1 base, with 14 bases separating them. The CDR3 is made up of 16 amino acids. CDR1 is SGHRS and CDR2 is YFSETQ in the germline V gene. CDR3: CASSLGLGTGSYEQYF. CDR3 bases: TGCGCCAGCAGCTTGGGTTTAGGGACGGGTTCCTACGAGCAGTACTTC. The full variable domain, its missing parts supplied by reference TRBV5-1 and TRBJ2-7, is KAGVTQTPRYLIKTRGQQVTLSCSPISGHRSVSWYQQTPGQGLQFLFEYFSETQRNKGNFPGRFSGRQFSNSRSEMNVSTLELGDSALYLCASSLGLGTGSYEQYFGPGTRLTVT.

CDR3 residues: CSARWGLAGELFF. The CDR3 region has the DNA TGCAGCGCACGATGGGGCCTTGCCGGGGAGCTGTTTTTT. The V gene is TRBV29-1, the J gene TRBJ2-2; D might be TRBD1 (5 bases). The CDR3 has 13 amino acids. The V and J ends lost 7 bases and 6 bases respectively, with 15 bases between them. Germline loops: CDR1 SQVTM, CDR2 ANQGSEA.

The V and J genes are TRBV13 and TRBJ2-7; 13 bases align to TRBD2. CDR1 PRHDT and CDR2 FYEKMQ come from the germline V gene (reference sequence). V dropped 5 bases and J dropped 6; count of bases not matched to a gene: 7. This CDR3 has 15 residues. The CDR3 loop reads CASSEGTSGKGEQYF. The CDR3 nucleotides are TGTGCCAGCAGCGAAGGGACTAGCGGGAAAGGCGAGCAGTACTTC.

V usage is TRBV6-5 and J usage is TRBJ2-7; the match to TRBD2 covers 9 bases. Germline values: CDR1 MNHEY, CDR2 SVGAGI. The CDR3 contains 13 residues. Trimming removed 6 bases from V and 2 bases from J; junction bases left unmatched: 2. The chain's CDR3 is CASSRGGAYEQYF. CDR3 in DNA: TGTGCCAGCAGCCGCGGGGGGGCCTACGAGCAGTACTTC.

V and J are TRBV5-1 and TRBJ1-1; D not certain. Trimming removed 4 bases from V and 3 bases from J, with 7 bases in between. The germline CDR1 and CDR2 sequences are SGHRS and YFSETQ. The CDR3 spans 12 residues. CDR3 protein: CASSTGYTEAFF. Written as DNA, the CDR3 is TGCGCCAGCAGCACGGGGTACACTGAAGCTTTCTTT. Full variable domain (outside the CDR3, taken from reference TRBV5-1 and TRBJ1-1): KAGVTQTPRYLIKTRGQQVTLSCSPISGHRSVSWYQQTPGQGLQFLFEYFSETQRNKGNFPGRFSGRQFSNSRSEMNVSTLELGDSALYLCASSTGYTEAFFGQGTRLTVV.

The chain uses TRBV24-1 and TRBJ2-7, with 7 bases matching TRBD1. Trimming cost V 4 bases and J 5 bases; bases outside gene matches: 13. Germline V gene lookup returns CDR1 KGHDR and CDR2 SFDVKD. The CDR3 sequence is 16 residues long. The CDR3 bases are TGTGCCACCAGTGACCACCGGACAGGTCTGAAAGACGAGCAGTACTTC. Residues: CATSDHRTGLKDEQYF.

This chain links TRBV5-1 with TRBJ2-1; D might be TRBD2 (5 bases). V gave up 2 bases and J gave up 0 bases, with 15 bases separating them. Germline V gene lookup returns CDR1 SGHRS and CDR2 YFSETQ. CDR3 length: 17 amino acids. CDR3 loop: CASSFGLLLSSYNEQFF. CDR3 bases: TGCGCCAGCAGCTTCGGACTTTTACTAAGCTCCTACAATGAGCAGTTCTTC.

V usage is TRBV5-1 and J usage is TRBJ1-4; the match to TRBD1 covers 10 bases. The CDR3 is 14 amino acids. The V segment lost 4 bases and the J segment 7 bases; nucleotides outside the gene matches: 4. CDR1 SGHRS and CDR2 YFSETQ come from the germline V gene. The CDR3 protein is CASSRDRGAEKLFF. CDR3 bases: TGCGCCAGCAGCAGGGACAGGGGAGCTGAAAAACTGTTTTTT.

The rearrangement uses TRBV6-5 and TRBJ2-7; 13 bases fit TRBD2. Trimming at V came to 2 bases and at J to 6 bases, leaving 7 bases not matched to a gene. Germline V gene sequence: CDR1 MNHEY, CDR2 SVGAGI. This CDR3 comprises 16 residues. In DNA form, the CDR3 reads TGTGCCAGCAGTTACCACGGACTAGCGGGAGTAAGCGAGCAGTACTTC. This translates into CASSYHGLAGVSEQYF.

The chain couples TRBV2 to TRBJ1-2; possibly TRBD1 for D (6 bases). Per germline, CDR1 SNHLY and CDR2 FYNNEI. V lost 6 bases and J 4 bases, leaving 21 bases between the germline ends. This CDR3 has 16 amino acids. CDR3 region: CASRDKSGEVGYGYTF. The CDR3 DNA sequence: TGTGCCAGCAGGGATAAATCAGGGGAAGTAGGCTATGGCTACACCTTC.